This paragraph reports one T cell receptor beta chain. The data derive from a study of CD8+CD57+ T cells in acquired aplastic anemia. CDR3 and TCR beta VDJ profiling relied on a genomic DNA template. MiXCR was run by TCRdb on the reads, yielding one entry per CDR3 protein. Counted here are hundreds of thousands of distinct CDR3 sequences, around 60% occurring once; the ten biggest clones make up around 8%. CDR3 size: 14 residues. Trimming shortened V by 3 bases and J by 1 base, and 7 bases separated the two germline ends. Looked up from germline, CDR1 is DFQATT and CDR2 is SNEGSKA (reference sequence).

The clonotype was recovered from a human donor with severe aplastic anemia or a healthy control (not recorded which). The rearrangement joins TRBV20-1 to TRBJ1-6; D uncertain. The specimen sequenced was sorted CD4+, CD8+, or CD8+CD57+ T cells (not recorded which) from PBMCs. The chain's CDR3 is CSASQDSYNSPLHF. CDR3 in DNA: TGCAGTGCTAGCCAGGATTCCTATAATTCACCCCTCCACTTT.